This T cell receptor (beta chain) originates from a study of beta chain features in type 1 diabetes. The study, taken as a whole, reports: Among patients with Type 1 diabetes, TCRB CDR3s were moderately but significantly shorter in every one of the four CD4+ subsets. Naive, central memory and Treg TCRB repertoires appeared more alike in patients than in healthy donors.

Investigators reverse transcribed all isolated RNA, so they sequenced expressed TCRB transcripts. Clones were sequenced by immunoSEQ multiplex PCR, and TCRdb holds only the in-frame ones, with some missing. This sample has roughly 50,000 clones; approximately 40% occur once, and the top ten carry over 0.1%. Turning to this clone: What it binds is not known.

In germline, CDR1 is SGDLS, CDR2 YYNGEE. Trimming removed 3 bases from V and 1 base from J; junction bases left unmatched: 6. This CDR3 has 15 amino acids. This clonotype was sampled from a man aged 25-45 years with type 1 diabetes. The source material was stem cell memory CD4+ T cells from blood. This sequence joins TRBV9 and TRBJ2-5; 7 bases fit TRBD2. CDR3 sequence reads: CASSADGTIQETQYF. CDR3 sequence (DNA): TGTGCCAGCAGCGCAGACGGGACTATCCAAGAGACCCAGTACTTC. The whole variable domain, filled in from reference TRBV9 and TRBJ2-5, reads DSGVTQTPKHLITATGQRVTLRCSPRSGDLSVYWYQQSLDQGLQFLIQYYNGEERAKGNILERFSAQQFPDLHSELNLSSLELGDSALYFCASSADGTIQETQYFGPGTRLLVL.